The 2 T cell receptor beta chains below all came from one sample that was sequenced in a study of blood T cell repertoires in COVID-19. Some clones are missing from TCRdb's copy, which holds only in-frame ones; the method was immunoSEQ multiplex PCR. The table shows about 44,000 clones, with 82% occurring only once. Sequenced input: peripheral blood. The receptors originated from a woman in her sixties or seventies with acute or convalescent COVID-19.

The chain links TRBV27 to TRBJ1-6; 9 bases are shared with TRBD1. The ends lost 3 bases at V and 7 bases at J; junction bases unmatched: 10. This CDR3 is built from 17 residues. The germline V gene has CDR1 MNHEY and CDR2 SMNVEV (reference sequence). DNA of the CDR3: TGTGCCAGCAGTTTGGGGCTCCGACAGGGGGGAAATTCACCCCTCCACTTT. This translates into CASSLGLRQGGNSPLHF.

The chain recombines TRBV9 with TRBJ2-7, with 11 bases fitting TRBD2. V shed 7 bases and J 5 bases; nucleotides not matched to a gene: 11. The CDR3 is made up of 15 amino acids. Germline V gene data show CDR1 as SGDLS and CDR2 as YYNGEE. The CDR3 DNA sequence: TGTGCCAGCGCTGGATTAGCGGGAGGGACTAACGAGCAGTACTTC. The encoded protein is CASAGLAGGTNEQYF.